The next 16 T cell receptor beta chains were all read from a single sample in a study of shared clonotypes between healthy human individuals. Assay used: immunoSEQ multiplex PCR; TCRdb lists only in-frame clones, some missing. The sample has approximately 2,000,000 clones, approximately 90% seen once. The sequenced material came from naive CD4+ T cells from PBMCs. Indicated subset: CD45RA+ positively selected. These receptors were collected from a man younger than 35 in good health. Some clones in this sample may be carry-over from other donors' samples.

The chain couples TRBV6-5 to TRBJ1-4; unclear D gene. The V end was cut by 7 bases, the J end by 4 bases, with 10 bases between. The CDR3 has 13 amino acids. Germline V gene sequence: CDR1 MNHEY, CDR2 SVGAGI. The CDR3: CASMGTGNEKLFF. Here the CDR3 DNA reads TGTGCCAGCATGGGAACTGGTAATGAAAAACTGTTTTTT.

The chain combines TRBV27 with TRBJ2-7, with 10 bases aligning to TRBD1. The CDR3 has 16 amino acids. CDR1 MNHEY and CDR2 SMNVEV come from the germline V gene (reference sequence). V lost 4 bases and J lost 2; bases outside the gene matches: 8. The CDR3 is CASSSYPGQGTYEQYF. CDR3 DNA: TGTGCCAGCAGTTCCTACCCGGGACAGGGGACCTACGAGCAGTACTTC.

J is TRBJ2-1 and V is TRBV6-5; 10 bases are shared with TRBD2. The junction had 7 bases not matched to a gene; V was cut back by 2 bases and J by 9 bases. This CDR3 comprises 15 residues. Germline loops: CDR1 MNHEY, CDR2 SVGAGI. The CDR3 bases are TGTGCCAGCAGTTACAATCTAGCGGGAGCGGGTGAGCAGTTCTTC. Protein: CASSYNLAGAGEQFF.

CDR3 residues: CSAEDRGTEAFF. The CDR3 DNA is TGCAGCGCCGAGGACAGGGGCACTGAAGCTTTCTTT. The chain carries TRBV29-1 and TRBJ1-1; 9 positions match TRBD1. CDR1 is SQVTM and CDR2 is ANQGSEA in the germline V gene. The CDR3 is made up of 12 amino acids. With V trimmed by 7 bases and J by 4 bases, 4 bases remained unmatched.

The V gene is TRBV7-9, the J gene TRBJ2-1; D tentatively fits TRBD1 or TRBD2 (6 bases each). The CDR3 has 18 amino acids. V lost 1 base, J lost 4 bases, and 20 bases lay in between. CDR1 is SEHNR, CDR2 FQNEAQ, per germline (reference sequence). CDR3 amino acids: CASSLGLGGSGIYNEQFF. The CDR3 coding sequence is TGTGCCAGCAGCTTAGGGCTGGGGGGCAGCGGAATTTACAATGAGCAGTTCTTC. The full variable domain, rest sourced from reference TRBV7-9 and TRBJ2-1, is DTGVSQNPRHKITKRGQNVTFRCDPISEHNRLYWYRQTLGQGPEFLTYFQNEAQLEKSRLLSDRFSAERPKGSFSTLEIQRTEQGDSAMYLCASSLGLGGSGIYNEQFFGPGTRLTVL.

This chain uses TRBV15 with TRBJ2-5; 12 bases agree with TRBD2. The trim removed 0 bases at V and 5 bases at J, leaving 7 bases unmatched. Germline-derived CDR1 and CDR2 are LNHNV and YYDKDF (reference sequence). The CDR3 spans 17 residues. The CDR3 here is CATSRDPLAGGKETQYF. In DNA, the CDR3 is TGTGCCACCAGCAGAGATCCTCTAGCGGGAGGGAAGGAGACCCAGTACTTC.

The genes are TRBV7-2 and TRBJ2-7; D is possibly TRBD2 (5 bases). With 1 base removed from V and 0 bases from J, the gap between germline ends came to 10 bases. This CDR3 spans 15 amino acids. CDR1 is SGHTA and CDR2 is FQGNSA in the germline V gene. CDR3 sequence: CASSLGRAISYEQYF. Here the CDR3 DNA reads TGTGCCAGCAGCTTAGGGCGGGCGATCTCCTACGAGCAGTACTTC.

A remark on this clone: Distinct nucleotide sequences in the sample also encode this CDR3. The CDR3 loop reads CAWSVQLNTEAFF. In DNA, the CDR3 is TGTGCCTGGAGTGTACAGCTGAACACTGAAGCTTTCTTT. This sequence joins TRBV30 and TRBJ1-1; D gene unclear. With 0 bases removed from V and 0 bases from J, the gap between germline ends came to 5 bases. The CDR3 consists of 13 residues. Germline V gives CDR1 GTSNPN, CDR2 SVGIG (reference sequence). Together with reference TRBV30 and TRBJ1-1, the CDR3 gives the full variable domain: SQTIHQWPATLVQPVGSPLSLECTVEGTSNPNLYWYRQAAGRGLQLLFYSVGIGQISSEVPQNLSASRPQDRQFILSSKKLLLSDSGFYLCAWSVQLNTEAFFGQGTRLTVV.

The rearrangement joins TRBV7-2 to TRBJ1-5, with D possibly matching TRBD1 (5 bases). The CDR3 sequence is 13 residues long. Trimming took 5 bases from V and 4 from J, leaving 9 bases between them. Germline CDR1 is SGHTA and CDR2 is FQGNSA. The CDR3 here is CASSGTGNQPQHF. CDR3 DNA sequence: TGTGCCAGCAGCGGGACGGGGAATCAGCCCCAGCATTTT.

This clone was detected a few times. The rearrangement joins TRBV20-1 to TRBJ1-1; unclear D gene. The germline CDR1 and CDR2 sequences are DFQATT and SNEGSKA (reference sequence). This CDR3 has 11 amino acids. The CDR3 reads CSLRGNTEAFF. The DNA of the CDR3 is TGCAGCCTACGGGGGAACACTGAAGCTTTCTTT.

The table lists this clone with a count of one. The chain recombines TRBV2 with TRBJ2-7; D possibly corresponds to TRBD2 (5 bases). The CDR3 is 14 residues long. The V end lost 5 bases, the J end lost 2 bases, and 13 bases lay between the germline ends. Germline CDR1 and CDR2: SNHLY and FYNNEI. The CDR3 DNA is TGTGCCAGCAGTTTAGCGTTAGGCCCCTACGAGCAGTACTTC. Protein: CASSLALGPYEQYF.

This chain links TRBV19 with TRBJ2-1, with 9 nucleotides matching TRBD2. Germline lookup yields CDR1 LNHDA and CDR2 SQIVND (reference sequence). CDR3 length: 14 amino acids. Germline trimming cut 6 bases from V and 12 bases from J; bases unmatched to any gene: 12. CDR3 coding DNA: TGTGCCAGTAGACCCCCCGGCGGGAGGGACTTGCAGTTCTTC. This codes for CASRPPGGRDLQFF. Looking up the rest from reference TRBV19 and TRBJ2-1 gives the full variable domain: DGGITQSPKYLFRKEGQNVTLSCEQNLNHDAMYWYRQDPGQGLRLIYYSQIVNDFQKGDIAEGYSVSREKKESFPLTVTSAQKNPTAFYLCASRPPGGRDLQFFGPGTRLTVL.

This clone was detected only once. The CDR3 protein is CASSSGRDYGYTF. The CDR3 DNA follows: TGTGCCAGCAGCTCCGGTCGGGACTATGGCTACACCTTC. The V and J genes are TRBV14 and TRBJ1-2; D is undetermined. Germline CDR1 reads SGHDN; CDR2 reads FVKESK. Trimming removed 5 bases at V and 3 bases at J, with 10 bases between. The CDR3 extends over 13 amino acids.

The chain is built from TRBV10-3 and TRBJ2-3, with D tentatively TRBD1 or TRBD2 (6 bases each). CDR1 is ENHRY and CDR2 is SYGVKD in the germline V gene. The CDR3 is 15 amino acids. Trimming shortened V by 6 bases and J by 0 bases, and 13 bases separated the two germline ends. This chain's CDR3 is CAISPKGGSTDTQYF. The CDR3 DNA sequence: TGTGCCATCAGCCCGAAGGGGGGAAGCACAGATACGCAGTATTTT.

The chain combines TRBV20-1 with TRBJ1-2; D is undetermined. The ends were cut back, 6 bases at V and 14 bases at J, with 19 bases in the middle. Germline CDR1 and CDR2: DFQATT and SNEGSKA (reference sequence). The CDR3 contains 11 residues. In DNA form, the CDR3 reads TGCAGTGCCCAACGTAGTCATTCGGGAACCTTC. Protein sequence: CSAQRSHSGTF.

The chain is built from TRBV10-3 and TRBJ2-7; no clear D. Germline-derived CDR1 and CDR2 are ENHRY and SYGVKD. CDR3 length equals 11 residues. The V end was cut by 8 bases, the J end by 6 bases, with 11 bases between. The CDR3 here is CAIDIMPEQYF. CDR3 bases: TGTGCCATCGACATTATGCCCGAGCAGTACTTC.